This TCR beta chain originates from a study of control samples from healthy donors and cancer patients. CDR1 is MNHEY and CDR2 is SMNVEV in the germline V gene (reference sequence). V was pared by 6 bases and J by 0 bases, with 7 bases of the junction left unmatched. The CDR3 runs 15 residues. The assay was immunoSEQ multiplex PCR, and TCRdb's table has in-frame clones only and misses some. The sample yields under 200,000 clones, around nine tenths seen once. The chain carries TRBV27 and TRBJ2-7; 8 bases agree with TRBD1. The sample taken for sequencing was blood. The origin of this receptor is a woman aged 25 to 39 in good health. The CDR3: CASRTYRGSSYEQYF. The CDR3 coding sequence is TGTGCCAGCAGGACGTACAGGGGGAGCTCCTACGAGCAGTACTTC.